Listed below are T cell receptor beta chains from one sample, sequenced in a study of CD8 T cells in Susac syndrome. TCRdb used MiXCR to reprocess the immunoSEQ multiplex PCR reads, holding one entry per CDR3 protein. The sample yields about 180,000 distinct CDR3 sequences, 95% seen once. The sequencing input was CD4+ T cells from PBMCs. The receptor set was obtained from a human donor with multiple sclerosis. CDR3s include the opening cysteine and the closing phenylalanine or tryptophan. Fields, in order: D gene, clone size, J gene, V gene, CDR3 protein, CDR3 DNA. D genes are given only for firm matches. Rows give clone size only sometimes, using once, few, many, or a class for an expanded clone.

>NA|once|TRBJ1-2|TRBV30
CAWSAIINYGYTF
TGTGCCTGGAGTGCCATTATAAACTATGGCTACACCTTC
>TRBD1|NA|TRBJ1-1|TRBV7-9
CASRRDRNLNTEAFF
TGTGCCAGCAGACGGGACAGAAACTTGAACACTGAAGCTTTCTTT
>NA|NA|TRBJ2-7|TRBV7-9
CASSFSSLEQYF
TGTGCCAGCAGCTTTAGTAGTCTCGAGCAGTACTTC
>NA|once|TRBJ1-1|TRBV7-3
CASSSPPDGKAFF
TGTGCCAGCAGCTCCCCCCCGGACGGTAAAGCTTTCTTT
>NA|NA|TRBJ2-5|TRBV20-1
CSAAGSQETQYF
TGCAGCGCCGCAGGCTCTCAAGAGACCCAGTACTTC
>NA|NA|TRBJ2-5|TRBV27
CARKQLPGQYF
TGTGCCAGGAAACAGCTCCCGGGCCAGTACTTC
>NA|NA|TRBJ1-1|TRBV20-1
CSAPPLNTEAFF
TGCAGTGCCCCTCCACTGAACACTGAAGCTTTCTTT
>NA|NA|TRBJ2-2|TRBV29-1
CSVAWGPSNTGELFF
TGCAGCGTGGCGTGGGGACCCTCGAACACCGGGGAGCTGTTTTTT
>TRBD1|once|TRBJ1-1|TRBV7-9
CASSGQGDTEAFF
TGTGCCAGCAGCGGACAGGGGGACACTGAAGCTTTCTTT
>TRBD1|NA|TRBJ1-5|TRBV12-3/TRBV12-4
CASSLWTGAQHF
TGTGCCAGCAGTTTGTGGACAGGGGCCCAGCATTTT
>NA|NA|TRBJ1-5|TRBV2
CASSGDTGQLGWPQHF
TGTGCCAGCAGTGGGGATACGGGACAACTGGGGTGGCCCCAGCATTTT
>NA|once|TRBJ1-6|TRBV9
CASSVLAYNSPLHF
TGTGCCAGCAGCGTACTAGCCTATAATTCACCCCTCCACTTT
>TRBD2|NA|TRBJ2-5|TRBV29-1
CSTAGGQETQYF
TGCAGCACGGCGGGGGGCCAAGAGACCCAGTACTTC
>NA|NA|TRBJ2-7|TRBV30
CAWSSSGGLEQYF
TGTGCCTGGAGTAGTTCGGGGGGCCTCGAGCAGTACTTC
>TRBD1|NA|TRBJ2-5|TRBV9
CASSAGQYQETQYF
TGTGCCAGCAGCGCGGGACAGTACCAAGAGACCCAGTACTTC
>NA|NA|TRBJ1-1|TRBV7-9
CASEGAISTNTEAFF
TGTGCCAGCGAAGGGGCCATCTCGACGAACACTGAAGCTTTCTTT
>NA|once|TRBJ1-1|TRBV5-1
CASSLQAGANTEAFF
TGCGCCAGCAGCTTGCAGGCAGGGGCGAACACTGAAGCTTTCTTT
>NA|NA|TRBJ2-5|TRBV20-1
CSARVGDETQYF
TGCAGTGCTAGAGTCGGAGACGAGACCCAGTACTTC
>NA|NA|TRBJ2-1|TRBV7-3
CASSSSDRGGYNEQFF
TGTGCCAGCAGCTCATCAGACAGGGGAGGGTACAATGAGCAGTTCTTC
>NA|NA|TRBJ1-2|TRBV29-1
CSAPGQGNYGYTF
TGCAGCGCCCCTGGGCAGGGGAACTATGGCTACACCTTC
>NA|once|TRBJ1-1|TRBV4-2
CASSQVSRLNTEAFF
TGTGCCAGCAGCCAAGTAAGCAGACTGAACACTGAAGCTTTCTTT
>TRBD2|NA|TRBJ2-7|TRBV6-5
CASTLGRGSAYEQYF
TGTGCCAGCACCTTGGGGAGGGGTTCGGCTTACGAGCAGTACTTC
>NA|NA|TRBJ2-7|TRBV30
CAWNELDRTREQYF
TGTGCCTGGAACGAACTTGACAGGACGCGGGAGCAGTACTTC
>NA|NA|TRBJ1-6|TRBV28
CASSLRGGMSPLHF
TGTGCCAGCAGTCTTAGGGGAGGGATGTCACCCCTCCACTTT
>TRBD2|few|TRBJ2-7|TRBV4-1
CASSRVAGGGPYEQYF
TGCGCCAGCAGCCGCGTGGCAGGCGGGGGGCCCTACGAGCAGTACTTC
>NA|NA|TRBJ2-2|TRBV20-1
CSAAKGGGTGELFF
TGCAGTGCGGCAAAGGGGGGCGGCACCGGGGAGCTGTTTTTT
>TRBD2|NA|TRBJ2-3|TRBV6-6
CASSLSGAQYF
TGTGCCAGCAGTTTGAGCGGGGCGCAGTATTTT
>NA|NA|TRBJ2-3|TRBV5-4
CASSASGFTDTQYF
TGTGCCAGCAGCGCCTCGGGGTTCACAGATACGCAGTATTTT
>NA|NA|TRBJ1-2|TRBV20-1
CSASLLGGSNYGYTF
TGCAGTGCTAGCCTATTGGGAGGGTCTAACTATGGCTACACCTTC
>TRBD1|NA|TRBJ2-7|TRBV6-5
CASTSGQGSHEQYF
TGTGCCAGCACCTCGGGACAGGGTAGCCACGAGCAGTACTTC
>TRBD2|once|TRBJ2-5|TRBV7-2
CASSDGLAGETQYF
TGTGCCAGCAGCGATGGACTAGCGGGGGAGACCCAGTACTTC
>NA|once|TRBJ1-2|TRBV23-1
CASSPHGINSGYTF
TGCGCCAGCAGTCCCCACGGCATTAACTCTGGCTACACCTTC
>NA|NA|TRBJ2-3|TRBV7-2
CASSSGDTFTDTQYF
TGTGCCAGCAGCTCCGGGGACACATTCACAGATACGCAGTATTTT
>NA|NA|TRBJ1-3|TRBV29-1
CSVELPSGTIYF
TGCAGCGTTGAGTTACCGTCCGGCACCATATATTTT